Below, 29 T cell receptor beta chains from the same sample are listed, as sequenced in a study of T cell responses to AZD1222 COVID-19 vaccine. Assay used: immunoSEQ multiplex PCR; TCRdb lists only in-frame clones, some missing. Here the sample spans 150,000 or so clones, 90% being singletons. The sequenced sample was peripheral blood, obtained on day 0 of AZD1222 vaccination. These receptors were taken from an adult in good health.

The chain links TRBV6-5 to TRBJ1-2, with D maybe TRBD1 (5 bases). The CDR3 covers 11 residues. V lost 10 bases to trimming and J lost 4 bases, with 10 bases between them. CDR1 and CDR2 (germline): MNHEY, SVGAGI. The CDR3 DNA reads TGTGCCACCGTGAGGGGCTATGGCTACACCTTC. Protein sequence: CATVRGYGYTF.

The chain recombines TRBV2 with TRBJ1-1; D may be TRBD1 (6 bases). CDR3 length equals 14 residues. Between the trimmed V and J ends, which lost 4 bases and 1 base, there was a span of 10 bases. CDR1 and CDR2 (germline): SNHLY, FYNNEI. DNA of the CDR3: TGTGCCAGCAGTGCAAACAGGGAGAACACTGAAGCTTTCTTT. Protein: CASSANRENTEAFF.

CDR3: CASSQDQLGGTEAFF. Here the CDR3 DNA reads TGCGCCAGCAGCCAAGATCAGTTGGGTGGGACTGAAGCTTTCTTT. J is TRBJ1-1 and V is TRBV4-1; no reliable D call. Per the germline V gene, CDR1 is MGHRA and CDR2 is YSYEKL. Between the trimmed V and J ends, which lost 0 bases and 5 bases, there was a span of 13 bases. This CDR3 spans 15 amino acids.

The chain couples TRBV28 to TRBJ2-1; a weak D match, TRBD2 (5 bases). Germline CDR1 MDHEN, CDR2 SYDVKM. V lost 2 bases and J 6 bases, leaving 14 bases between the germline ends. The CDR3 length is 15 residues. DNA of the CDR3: TGTGCCAGCAGTTTAAGTGGGAGAATGTCCAATGAGCAGTTCTTC. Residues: CASSLSGRMSNEQFF.

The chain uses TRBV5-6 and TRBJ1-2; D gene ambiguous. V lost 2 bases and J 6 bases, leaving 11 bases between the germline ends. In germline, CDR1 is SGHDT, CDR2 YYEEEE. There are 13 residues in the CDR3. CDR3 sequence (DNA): TGTGCCAGCAGCTTAACAGTCGGGGATGGCTACACCTTC. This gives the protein CASSLTVGDGYTF.

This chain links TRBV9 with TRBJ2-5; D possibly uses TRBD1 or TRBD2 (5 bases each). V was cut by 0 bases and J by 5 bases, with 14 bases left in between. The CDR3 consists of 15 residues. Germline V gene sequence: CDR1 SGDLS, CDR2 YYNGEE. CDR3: CASSVAPGPRETQYF. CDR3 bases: TGTGCCAGCAGCGTAGCCCCGGGACCGAGGGAGACCCAGTACTTC.

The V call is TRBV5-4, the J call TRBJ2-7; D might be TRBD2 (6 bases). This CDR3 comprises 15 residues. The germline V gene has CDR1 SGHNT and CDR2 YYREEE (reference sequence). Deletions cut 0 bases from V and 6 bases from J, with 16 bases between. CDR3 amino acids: CASSLGGTPSREQYF. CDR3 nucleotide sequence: TGTGCCAGCAGCTTGGGTGGGACTCCTTCCCGCGAGCAGTACTTC. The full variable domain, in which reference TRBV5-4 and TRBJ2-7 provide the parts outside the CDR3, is ETGVTQSPTHLIKTRGQQVTLRCSSQSGHNTVSWYQQALGQGPQFIFQYYREEENGRGNFPPRFSGLQFPNYSSELNVNALELDDSALYLCASSLGGTPSREQYFGPGTRLTVT.

The CDR3 region has the DNA TGTGCCAGCAGGTACCCCTCGGACGGAAACAATCAGCCCCAGCATTTT. Translated: CASRYPSDGNNQPQHF. The chain uses TRBV6-2 or TRBV6-3 and TRBJ1-5; D not certain. Germline CDR1 and CDR2: MNHEY and SVGEGT. The V end was cut by 6 bases, the J end by 3 bases, with 18 bases between. CDR3 size: 16 residues.

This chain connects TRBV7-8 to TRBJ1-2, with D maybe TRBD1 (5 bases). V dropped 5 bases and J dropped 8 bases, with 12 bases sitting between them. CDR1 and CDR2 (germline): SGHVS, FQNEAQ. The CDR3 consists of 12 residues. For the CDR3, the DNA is TGTGCCAGCAGCCCGGACATTGGAGGCTACACCTTC. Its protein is CASSPDIGGYTF.

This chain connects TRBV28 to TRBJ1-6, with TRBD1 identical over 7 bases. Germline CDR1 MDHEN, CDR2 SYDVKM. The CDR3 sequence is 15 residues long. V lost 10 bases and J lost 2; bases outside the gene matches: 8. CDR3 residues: CATHPGQAYNSPLHF. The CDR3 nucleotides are TGTGCCACCCACCCCGGACAGGCCTATAATTCACCCCTCCACTTT.

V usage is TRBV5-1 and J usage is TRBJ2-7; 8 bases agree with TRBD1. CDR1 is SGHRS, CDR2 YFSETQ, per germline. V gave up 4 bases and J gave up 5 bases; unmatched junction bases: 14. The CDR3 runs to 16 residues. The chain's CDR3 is CASSTGQGLVGHEQYF. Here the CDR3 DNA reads TGCGCCAGCAGCACTGGACAGGGTTTGGTTGGGCACGAGCAGTACTTC.

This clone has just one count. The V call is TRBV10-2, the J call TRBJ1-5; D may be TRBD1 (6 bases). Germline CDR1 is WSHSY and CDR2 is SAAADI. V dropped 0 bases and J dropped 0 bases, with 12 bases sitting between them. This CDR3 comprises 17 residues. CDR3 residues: CASSESSGDYSNQPQHF. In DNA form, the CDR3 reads TGCGCCAGCAGTGAGTCCTCAGGGGACTATAGCAATCAGCCCCAGCATTTT.

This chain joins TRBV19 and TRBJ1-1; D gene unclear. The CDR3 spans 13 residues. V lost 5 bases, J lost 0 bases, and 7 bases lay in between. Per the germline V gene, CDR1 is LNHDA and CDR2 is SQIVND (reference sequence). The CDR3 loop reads CASSDWVNTEAFF. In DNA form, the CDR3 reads TGTGCCAGTAGTGATTGGGTGAACACTGAAGCTTTCTTT.

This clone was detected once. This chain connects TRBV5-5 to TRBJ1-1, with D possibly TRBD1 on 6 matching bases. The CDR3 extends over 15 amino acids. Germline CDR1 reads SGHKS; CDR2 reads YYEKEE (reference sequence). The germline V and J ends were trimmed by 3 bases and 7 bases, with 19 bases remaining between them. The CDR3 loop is CASSWGEGQYGEAFF. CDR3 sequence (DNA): TGTGCCAGCAGCTGGGGAGAAGGACAGTACGGTGAAGCTTTCTTT.

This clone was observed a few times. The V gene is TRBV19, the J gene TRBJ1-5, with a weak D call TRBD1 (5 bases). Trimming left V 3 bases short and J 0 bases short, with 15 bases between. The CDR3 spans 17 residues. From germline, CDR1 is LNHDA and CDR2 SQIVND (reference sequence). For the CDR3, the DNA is TGTGCCAGTAGTATGGCCGGGGCGCGGGGTAGCAATCAGCCCCAGCATTTT. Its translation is CASSMAGARGSNQPQHF.

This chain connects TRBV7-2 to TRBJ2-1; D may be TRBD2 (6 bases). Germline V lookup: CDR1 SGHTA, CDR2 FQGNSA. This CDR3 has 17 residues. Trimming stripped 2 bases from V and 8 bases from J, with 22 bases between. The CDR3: CASSLFYSGPKGDEQFF. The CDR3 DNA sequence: TGTGCCAGCAGCTTATTCTATAGCGGCCCCAAAGGAGATGAGCAGTTCTTC.

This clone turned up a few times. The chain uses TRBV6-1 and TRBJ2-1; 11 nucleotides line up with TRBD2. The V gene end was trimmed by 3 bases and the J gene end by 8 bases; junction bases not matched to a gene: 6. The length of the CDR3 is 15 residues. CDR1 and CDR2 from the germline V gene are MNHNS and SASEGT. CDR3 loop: CASSETSGKVYEQFF. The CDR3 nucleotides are TGTGCCAGCAGTGAGACTAGCGGGAAGGTTTATGAGCAGTTCTTC.

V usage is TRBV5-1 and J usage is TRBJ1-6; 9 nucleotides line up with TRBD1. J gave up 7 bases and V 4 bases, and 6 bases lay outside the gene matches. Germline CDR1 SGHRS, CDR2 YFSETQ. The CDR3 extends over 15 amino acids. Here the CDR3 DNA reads TGCGCCAGCAGCAGTGGGACAGGGCGGAATTCACCCCTCCACTTT. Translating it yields CASSSGTGRNSPLHF. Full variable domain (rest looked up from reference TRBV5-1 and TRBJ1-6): KAGVTQTPRYLIKTRGQQVTLSCSPISGHRSVSWYQQTPGQGLQFLFEYFSETQRNKGNFPGRFSGRQFSNSRSEMNVSTLELGDSALYLCASSSGTGRNSPLHFGNGTRLTVT.

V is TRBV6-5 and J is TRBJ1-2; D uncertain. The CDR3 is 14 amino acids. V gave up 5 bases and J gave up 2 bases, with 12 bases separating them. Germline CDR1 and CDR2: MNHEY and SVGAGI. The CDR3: CASSPSRQNYGYTF. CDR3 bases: TGTGCCAGCAGTCCGTCTCGTCAAAACTATGGCTACACCTTC.

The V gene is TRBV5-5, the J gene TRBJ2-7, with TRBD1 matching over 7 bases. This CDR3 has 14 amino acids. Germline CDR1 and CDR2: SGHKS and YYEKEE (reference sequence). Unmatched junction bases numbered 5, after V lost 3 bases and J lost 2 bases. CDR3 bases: TGTGCCAGCAGCTGGGGACAGTCAACCTACGAGCAGTACTTC. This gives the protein CASSWGQSTYEQYF. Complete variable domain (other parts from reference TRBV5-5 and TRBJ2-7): DAGVTQSPTHLIKTRGQQVTLRCSPISGHKSVSWYQQVLGQGPQFIFQYYEKEERGRGNFPDRFSARQFPNYSSELNVNALLLGDSALYLCASSWGQSTYEQYFGPGTRLTVT.

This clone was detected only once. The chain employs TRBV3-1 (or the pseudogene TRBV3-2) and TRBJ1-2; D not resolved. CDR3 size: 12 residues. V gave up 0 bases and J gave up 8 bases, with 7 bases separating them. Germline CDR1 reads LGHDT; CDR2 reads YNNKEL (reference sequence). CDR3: CASSQDEVGYTF. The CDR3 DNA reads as TGTGCCAGCAGCCAAGACGAGGTGGGCTACACCTTC.

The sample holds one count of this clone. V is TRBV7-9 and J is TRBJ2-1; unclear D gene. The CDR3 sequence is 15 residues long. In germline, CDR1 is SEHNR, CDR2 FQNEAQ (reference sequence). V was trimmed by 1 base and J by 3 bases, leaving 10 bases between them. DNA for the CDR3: TGTGCCAGCAGCTTAGGGGTGCCTTTCTACAATGAGCAGTTCTTC. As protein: CASSLGVPFYNEQFF.

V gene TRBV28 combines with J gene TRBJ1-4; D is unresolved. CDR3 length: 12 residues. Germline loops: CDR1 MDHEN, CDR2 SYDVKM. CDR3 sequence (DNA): TGTGTCTCCCGGGCAGTTAATGAAAAACTGTTTTTT. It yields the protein CVSRAVNEKLFF.

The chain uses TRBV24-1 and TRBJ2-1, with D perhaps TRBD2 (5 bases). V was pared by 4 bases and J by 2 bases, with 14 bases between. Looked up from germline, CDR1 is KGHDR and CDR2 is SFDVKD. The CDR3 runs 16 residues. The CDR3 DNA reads TGTGCCACCAGTGACTCGGTAGCGTCTGCCTACAATGAGCAGTTCTTC. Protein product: CATSDSVASAYNEQFF.

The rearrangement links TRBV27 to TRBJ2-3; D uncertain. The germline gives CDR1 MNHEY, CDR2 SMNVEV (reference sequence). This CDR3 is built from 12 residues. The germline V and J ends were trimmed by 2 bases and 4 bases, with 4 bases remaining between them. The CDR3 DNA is TGTGCCAGCAGTTTAAATCCAGATACGCAGTATTTT. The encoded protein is CASSLNPDTQYF.

The CDR3 bases are TGCGCCAGCAGCTTCCCGACTAGCGGGGCCCCCTACGAGCAGTACTTC. It is translated as CASSFPTSGAPYEQYF. The rearrangement uses TRBV5-1 and TRBJ2-7; 11 nucleotides align to TRBD2. The V segment lost 2 bases and the J segment 2 bases; nucleotides outside the gene matches: 6. The CDR3 length is 16 residues. In germline, CDR1 is SGHRS, CDR2 YFSETQ.

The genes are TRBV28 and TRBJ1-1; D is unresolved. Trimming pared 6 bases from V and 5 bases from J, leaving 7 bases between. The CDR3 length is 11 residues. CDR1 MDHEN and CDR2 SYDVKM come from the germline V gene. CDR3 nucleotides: TGTGCCAGCAGAAGAGGGACTGAAGCTTTCTTT. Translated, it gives CASRRGTEAFF. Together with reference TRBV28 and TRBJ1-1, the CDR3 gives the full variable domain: DVKVTQSSRYLVKRTGEKVFLECVQDMDHENMFWYRQDPGLGLRLIYFSYDVKMKEKGDIPEGYSVSREKKERFSLILESASTNQTSMYLCASRRGTEAFFGQGTRLTVV.

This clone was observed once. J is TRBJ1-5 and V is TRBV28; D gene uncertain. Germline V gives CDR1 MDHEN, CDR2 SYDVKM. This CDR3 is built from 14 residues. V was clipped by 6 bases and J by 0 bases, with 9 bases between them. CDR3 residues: CASRDVYSNQPQHF. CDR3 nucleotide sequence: TGTGCCAGCAGGGACGTCTATAGCAATCAGCCCCAGCATTTT.

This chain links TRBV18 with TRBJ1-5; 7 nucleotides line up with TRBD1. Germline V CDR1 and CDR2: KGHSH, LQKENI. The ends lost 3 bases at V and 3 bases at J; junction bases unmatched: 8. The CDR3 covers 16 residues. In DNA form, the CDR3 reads TGTGCCAGCTCACCCCAAGGAGACAGGGTCAATCAGCCCCAGCATTTT. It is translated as CASSPQGDRVNQPQHF.